Sequencing of this T cell receptor (beta chain) was carried out in a study of cytomegalovirus exposure and HLA in healthy donors. Study as a whole: One earlier analysis, a look at 150 million to 200 million T cells, found some 120 million unique TCR beta sequences. Of over 300 genotyped donors, 70% to 85% clustered with self-reported Caucasian donors. Study-wide results and limits: The majority of TCR sequences were rare, yet some public TCRs appeared in many donors. Compared with the approximately 680-donor mean, an Asian-associated ancestry cluster reportedly had fewer N-insertions, according to a later analysis.

The PCR made use of 60 Vbeta and 13 Jbeta primers. The repertoire was sequenced with immunoSEQ multiplex PCR; TCRdb's copy has only in-frame clones and lacks some. The sample has some 87,000 clones, roughly 80% seen once; the top ten hold 22%. Worth noting for this clone: Antigen: not known.

Trimming removed 4 bases from V and 4 bases from J, with 11 bases in between. The CDR3 is 13 residues long. Germline assignment: CDR1 SGHRS and CDR2 YFSETQ. The chain uses TRBV5-1 and TRBJ2-5; D gene unclear. Sequences were obtained from PBMCs. This clonotype was sampled from a woman aged 35 to 49 in good health and CMV-seropositive. The CDR3 loop is CASSVKSVETQYF. The CDR3 nucleotides are TGCGCCAGCAGCGTAAAGTCGGTAGAGACCCAGTACTTC.